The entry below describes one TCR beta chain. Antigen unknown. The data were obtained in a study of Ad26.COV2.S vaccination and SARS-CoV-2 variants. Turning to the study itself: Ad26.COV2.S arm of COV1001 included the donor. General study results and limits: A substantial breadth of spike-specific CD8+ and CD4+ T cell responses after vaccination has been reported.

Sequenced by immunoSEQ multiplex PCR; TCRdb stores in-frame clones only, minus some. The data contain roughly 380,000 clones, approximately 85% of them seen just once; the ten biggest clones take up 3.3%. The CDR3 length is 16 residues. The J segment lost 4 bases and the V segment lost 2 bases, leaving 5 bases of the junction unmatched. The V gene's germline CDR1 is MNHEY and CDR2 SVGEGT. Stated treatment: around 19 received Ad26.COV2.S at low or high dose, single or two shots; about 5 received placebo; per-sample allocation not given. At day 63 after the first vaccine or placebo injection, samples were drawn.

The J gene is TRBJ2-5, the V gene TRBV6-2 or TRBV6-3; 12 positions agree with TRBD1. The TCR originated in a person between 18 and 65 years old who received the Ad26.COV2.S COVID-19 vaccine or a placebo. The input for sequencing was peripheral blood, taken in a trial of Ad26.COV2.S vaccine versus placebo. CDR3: CASSYLGQGARETQYF. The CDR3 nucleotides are TGTGCCAGCAGTTACCTGGGACAGGGGGCGCGAGAGACCCAGTACTTC.